A single sample gave rise to the 14 T cell receptor beta chains below, sequenced in a study of blood T cell repertoires in COVID-19. The repertoire was sequenced with immunoSEQ multiplex PCR; TCRdb's copy has only in-frame clones and lacks some. The table shows approximately 170,000 clones, with roughly 80% occurring only once. The material sequenced was peripheral blood. These receptors came from a man between 65 and 85 years old with active or convalescent COVID-19.

This clone is a singleton in its sample. The CDR3 loop reads CAWRGTSGIRGGELFF. The CDR3 coding sequence is TGTGCCTGGAGGGGAACTAGCGGGATTCGAGGCGGGGAGCTGTTTTTT. The chain employs TRBV30 and TRBJ2-2; 10 bases align to TRBD2. There are 16 residues in the CDR3. V was pared by 3 bases and J by 7 bases, with 11 bases of the junction left unmatched. CDR1 and CDR2 from the germline V gene are GTSNPN and SVGIG (reference sequence).

The genes are TRBV5-8 and TRBJ2-1; maybe TRBD2 (6 bases). V lost 4 bases and J 7 bases, leaving 12 bases between the germline ends. Per germline, CDR1 SGHTS and CDR2 YDEGEE. This CDR3 is built from 13 residues. Here the CDR3 reads CASSLDYRNEQFF. The DNA of the CDR3 is TGTGCCAGCAGCCTGGACTACAGGAATGAGCAGTTCTTC.

This clone was counted ten times or more. This chain uses TRBV5-4 with TRBJ1-4; 9 bases agree with TRBD1. The J segment lost 7 bases and the V segment lost 3 bases, leaving 10 bases of the junction unmatched. The CDR3 totals 16 residues. Per germline, CDR1 SGHNT and CDR2 YYREEE (reference sequence). DNA for the CDR3: TGTGCCAGCAGCTCGGGGGACAGGGCTGGGCGTGAAAAACTGTTTTTT. Its translation: CASSSGDRAGREKLFF. Filled out from reference TRBV5-4 and TRBJ1-4, the complete variable domain reads ETGVTQSPTHLIKTRGQQVTLRCSSQSGHNTVSWYQQALGQGPQFIFQYYREEENGRGNFPPRFSGLQFPNYSSELNVNALELDDSALYLCASSSGDRAGREKLFFGSGTQLSVL.

The J gene is TRBJ1-1, the V gene TRBV4-3; TRBD1 is a possible D gene (6 bases). This CDR3 has 12 amino acids. Trimming took off 2 bases at V and 5 bases at J, with 6 bases between the two ends. The V gene's germline CDR1 is LGHNA and CDR2 YSLEER. The CDR3 DNA reads TGCGCCAGCAGCCAACAGGGGACTGAAGCTTTCTTT. This gives the protein CASSQQGTEAFF.

V and J are TRBV2 and TRBJ1-4; D might be TRBD1 (6 bases). V lost 6 bases and J lost 7, with 15 bases in between. CDR3 size: 14 residues. Germline V CDR1 and CDR2: SNHLY, FYNNEI. CDR3 loop: CASSRQEGFEKLFF. Written as DNA, the CDR3 is TGTGCCAGCAGCCGACAGGAAGGGTTTGAAAAACTGTTTTTT.

The CDR3 here is CAWSKQGAGELFF. CDR3 coding DNA: TGTGCCTGGAGTAAACAGGGCGCCGGGGAGCTGTTTTTT. This chain connects TRBV30 to TRBJ2-2; D perhaps matches TRBD1 (6 bases). The CDR3 sequence is 13 residues long. Per germline, CDR1 GTSNPN and CDR2 SVGIG (reference sequence). Trimming left V 2 bases short and J 6 bases short, with 10 bases between.

This chain joins TRBV28 and TRBJ2-4; no definite D call. Trimming took 5 bases from V and 0 from J, leaving 5 bases between them. This CDR3 region has 13 residues. Per the germline V gene, CDR1 is MDHEN and CDR2 is SYDVKM. The CDR3 is CASSLLAKNIQYF. DNA for the CDR3: TGTGCCAGCAGTCTCCTAGCCAAAAACATTCAGTACTTC.

This clone was recorded only once. V and J are TRBV10-3 and TRBJ1-1; the match to TRBD1 covers 9 bases. Trimming cost V 6 bases and J 2 bases; bases outside gene matches: 1. Germline-derived CDR1 and CDR2 are ENHRY and SYGVKD. CDR3 length equals 13 residues. The CDR3 reads CAIRGQGNTEAFF. As DNA, the CDR3 is TGTGCCATCAGGGGACAGGGAAACACTGAAGCTTTCTTT.

The rearrangement uses TRBV5-4 and TRBJ1-1, with a possible D match to TRBD1 (5 bases). Deletions cut 0 bases from V and 2 bases from J, with 8 bases between. The CDR3 contains 14 residues. CDR1 is SGHNT and CDR2 is YYREEE in the germline V gene (reference sequence). This CDR3 reads CASSLVRENTEAFF. For the CDR3, the DNA is TGTGCCAGCAGCTTGGTCAGGGAAAACACTGAAGCTTTCTTT.

V and J are TRBV7-2 and TRBJ2-7; 13 bases line up with TRBD2. J gave up 6 bases and V 5 bases, and 7 bases lay outside the gene matches. The CDR3 runs 15 residues. Germline values: CDR1 SGHTA, CDR2 FQGNSA. CDR3 in amino acids: CASSTLAGGPREQYF. The CDR3 bases are TGTGCCAGCAGCACACTAGCGGGAGGGCCTCGCGAGCAGTACTTC.

The chain links TRBV19 to TRBJ1-1; maybe TRBD1 (5 bases). Germline V lookup: CDR1 LNHDA, CDR2 SQIVND (reference sequence). V was clipped by 7 bases and J by 4 bases, with 13 bases between them. CDR3 length equals 13 residues. The CDR3 sequence: CASKDRGGTEAFF. CDR3 in DNA: TGTGCCAGTAAGGACCGGGGGGGCACTGAAGCTTTCTTT.

The CDR3 nucleotides read TGCGCCAGCAGCTTGGATCTCCACTATGGCTACACCTTC. Amino acids: CASSLDLHYGYTF. This rearrangement joins TRBV5-1 to TRBJ1-2, with D hard to call. CDR1 SGHRS and CDR2 YFSETQ come from the germline V gene. The CDR3 spans 13 residues. Deletions cut 0 bases from V and 3 bases from J, with 6 bases between.

The chain uses TRBV5-8 and TRBJ2-5; the D gene is possibly TRBD1 (6 bases). This CDR3 region has 14 residues. Germline-derived CDR1 and CDR2 are SGHTS and YDEGEE. V lost 4 bases to trimming and J lost 3 bases, with 13 bases between them. The CDR3: CASSGYRVKETQYF. The CDR3 DNA follows: TGTGCCAGCAGCGGCTACAGGGTAAAAGAGACCCAGTACTTC.

The rearrangement joins TRBV20-1 to TRBJ2-1; TRBD2 matches 7 bases. The CDR3 totals 16 residues. V lost 3 bases and J lost 0; bases outside the gene matches: 8. Germline CDR1 and CDR2: DFQATT and SNEGSKA (reference sequence). Here the CDR3 reads CSASPFSSGSYNEQFF. The CDR3 DNA follows: TGCAGTGCTAGTCCTTTTTCTAGCGGCTCCTACAATGAGCAGTTCTTC.